The 10 T cell receptor beta chains in this list originate from one sample, sequenced in a study of cytomegalovirus exposure and HLA in healthy donors. Sequencing was performed with immunoSEQ multiplex PCR; in TCRdb, only in-frame clones are kept and a portion is missing. Among approximately 65,000 clones listed, 96% were seen once. The sample taken for sequencing was PBMCs. The origin of the receptors is a young woman in good health and CMV-seropositive.

The count of this clone is one. The V gene is TRBV6-1, the J gene TRBJ1-5; a weak D match, TRBD1 (6 bases). The CDR3 is 13 amino acids. Trimming took 7 bases from V and 7 from J, leaving 14 bases between them. Germline V lookup: CDR1 MNHNS, CDR2 SASEGT. CDR3 protein: CASTGDAWQPQHF. Here the CDR3 DNA reads TGTGCCAGCACAGGGGATGCTTGGCAGCCCCAGCATTTT.

Regarding this clone: A junction boundary mismatches the germline segment, possibly from a read error. The chain recombines TRBV6-6 with TRBJ2-7; TRBD1 matches at 8 bases. The germline CDR1 and CDR2 sequences are MNHNY and SVGAGI (reference sequence). This CDR3 contains 14 residues. CDR3 in DNA: TGTACCAGCAACGGACAGGGATTCTCCTACGAGCAGTACTTC. Encoded protein: CTSNGQGFSYEQYF.

The chain carries TRBV7-9 and TRBJ2-7, with 7 nucleotides matching TRBD1. Trimming removed 5 bases from V and 3 bases from J; junction bases left unmatched: 4. The CDR3 spans 13 residues. Germline V gene sequence: CDR1 SEHNR, CDR2 FQNEAQ (reference sequence). As DNA, the CDR3 is TGTGCCAGCAGCCCCCGACAGGGCTACGAGCAGTACTTC. Translation: CASSPRQGYEQYF.

The CDR3 loop reads CASSPPGAYNEQFF. The CDR3 nucleotides are TGTGCCAGCAGCCCGCCAGGGGCCTACAATGAGCAGTTCTTC. The genes are TRBV7-9 and TRBJ2-1, with D possibly matching TRBD1 (6 bases). Germline V gene data show CDR1 as SEHNR and CDR2 as FQNEAQ (reference sequence). The CDR3 is made up of 14 amino acids. Trimming removed 5 bases at V and 2 bases at J, with 10 bases between.

The chain employs TRBV19 and TRBJ2-6; the D is unclear. Trimming pared 10 bases from V and 1 base from J, leaving 14 bases between. The CDR3 covers 15 residues. Germline CDR1 is LNHDA and CDR2 is SQIVND (reference sequence). The CDR3 loop is CAILDEESGANVLTF. The DNA of the CDR3 is TGTGCCATCCTCGATGAGGAATCTGGGGCCAACGTCCTGACTTTC.

The CDR3 loop reads CASSKKAGGYNEQFF. CDR3 in DNA: TGTGCCAGCAGTAAAAAAGCGGGAGGGTACAATGAGCAGTTCTTC. This rearrangement joins TRBV6-6 to TRBJ2-1; 10 bases line up with TRBD2. This CDR3 has 15 residues. V lost 5 bases to trimming and J lost 4 bases; unmatched junction nucleotides: 5. From germline, CDR1 is MNHNY and CDR2 SVGAGI (reference sequence).

This clone showed up just once. The rearrangement links TRBV7-9 to TRBJ2-7; 9 nucleotides match TRBD1. V dropped 4 bases and J dropped 1; count of bases not matched to a gene: 17. CDR1 is SEHNR, CDR2 FQNEAQ, per germline (reference sequence). The CDR3 is made up of 19 amino acids. CDR3 DNA sequence: TGTGCCAGCAGCTCCGAAATGGGACAGGGTAAATTTAAATCCTACGAGCAGTACTTC. It encodes CASSSEMGQGKFKSYEQYF.

The CDR3, as DNA: TGTGCCAGCAGGACGGACAGAGCCTATGGCTACACCTTC. It codes for CASRTDRAYGYTF. The gene calls are TRBV2 and TRBJ1-2; D is perhaps TRBD1 (6 bases). Trimming pared 6 bases from V and 4 bases from J, leaving 12 bases between. Germline V gene data show CDR1 as SNHLY and CDR2 as FYNNEI. This CDR3 contains 13 residues.

The chain couples TRBV2 to TRBJ1-1; 8 positions agree with TRBD1. The CDR3 consists of 15 residues. J was trimmed by 4 bases and V by 6 bases; bases with no gene match: 10. CDR1 and CDR2 (germline): SNHLY, FYNNEI. CDR3: CASRLRPGQGTEAFF. The CDR3, as DNA: TGTGCCAGCAGATTACGACCCGGACAGGGCACTGAAGCTTTCTTT. The entire variable domain, with the rest obtained from reference TRBV2 and TRBJ1-1, is as follows: EPEVTQTPSHQVTQMGQEVILRCVPISNHLYFYWYRQILGQKVEFLVSFYNNEISEKSEIFDDQFSVERPDGSNFTLKIRSTKLEDSAMYFCASRLRPGQGTEAFFGQGTRLTVV.

This sequence joins TRBV7-3 and TRBJ2-1, with 7 bases that match TRBD2. This CDR3 is 15 amino acids long. J gave up 0 bases and V 5 bases, and 4 bases lay outside the gene matches. In germline, CDR1 is SGHTA, CDR2 FQGTGA. The CDR3 protein is CASSLLAVSYNEQFF. The CDR3 DNA reads TGTGCCAGCAGCCTCCTAGCGGTCTCCTACAATGAGCAGTTCTTC.